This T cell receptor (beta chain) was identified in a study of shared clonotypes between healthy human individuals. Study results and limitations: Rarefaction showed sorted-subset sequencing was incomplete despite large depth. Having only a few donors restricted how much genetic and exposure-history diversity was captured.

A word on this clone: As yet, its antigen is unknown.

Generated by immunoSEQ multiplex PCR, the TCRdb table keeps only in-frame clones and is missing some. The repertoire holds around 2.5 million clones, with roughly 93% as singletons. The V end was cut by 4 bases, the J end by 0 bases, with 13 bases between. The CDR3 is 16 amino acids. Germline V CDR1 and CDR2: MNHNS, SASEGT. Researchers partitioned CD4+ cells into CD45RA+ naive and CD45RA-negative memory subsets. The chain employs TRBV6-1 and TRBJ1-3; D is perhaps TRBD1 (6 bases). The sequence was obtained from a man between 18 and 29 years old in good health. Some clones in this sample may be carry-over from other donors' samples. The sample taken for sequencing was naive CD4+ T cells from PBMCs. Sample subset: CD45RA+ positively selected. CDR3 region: CASSATGRLSGNTIYF. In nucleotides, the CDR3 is TGTGCCAGCAGTGCAACAGGGCGCCTCTCTGGAAACACCATATATTTT.